Below, 9 T cell receptor beta chains from the same sample are listed, as sequenced in a study of post-analysis software for immune sequencing data. General study points: Patients had higher frequencies than controls of roughly five TRBV segments, including TRBV5-6, TRBV5-1 and TRBV20-1.

Tagging with unique molecular identifiers was a feature of the TCR beta cDNA libraries. TCRdb re-called the PCR reads through MiXCR, storing one row per CDR3 protein. Here the sample spans fewer than 850,000 distinct CDR3 sequences, under 60% being singletons. No antigen has been assigned to these receptors. The sequenced material came from blood. The receptors come from a girl aged 5-17 years with multiple sclerosis.

CDR3 residues: CASSLIPGRHEQYF. CDR3 nucleotides: TGTGCCAGCAGTTTAATCCCGGGGCGTCACGAGCAGTACTTC. The rearrangement links TRBV27 to TRBJ2-5; D is tentatively TRBD1 or TRBD2 (5 bases each). The end of the DNA aligns better with TRBJ2-7, so the J call may be wrong. CDR3 length: 14 amino acids. Germline-derived CDR1 and CDR2 are MNHEY and SMNVEV (reference sequence).

The rearrangement joins TRBV24-1 to TRBJ2-5, with TRBD2 matching 14 bases. The CDR3 has 15 amino acids. Germline values: CDR1 KGHDR, CDR2 SFDVKD. The V gene end was trimmed by 6 bases and the J gene end by 5 bases; junction bases not matched to a gene: 4. CDR3 DNA: TGTGCCACCAGTCAGGGACTAGCGGGAGATGAGACCCAGTACTTC. It encodes CATSQGLAGDETQYF.

The table lists this clonotype with a few counts. The gene calls are TRBV7-2 and TRBJ1-6, with 7 bases lining up with TRBD1. This CDR3 contains 13 residues. The germline CDR1 and CDR2 sequences are SGHTA and FQGNSA. V was clipped by 5 bases and J by 8 bases; unmatched bases: 3. CDR3 coding DNA: TGTGCCAGCAGCCCTGACAGGGATTCACCCCTCCACTTT. Protein: CASSPDRDSPLHF.

This clonotype was seen more than once but under ten times. This chain connects TRBV7-3 to TRBJ2-3; the match to TRBD2 covers 16 bases. Germline CDR1 SGHTA, CDR2 FQGTGA. The CDR3 extends over 20 amino acids. Germline trimming cut 5 bases from V and 6 bases from J; bases unmatched to any gene: 17. DNA of the CDR3: TGTGCCAGCAGCCTGCCCGGGACTAGCGGGAGGGCCGGTAACTGGGATACGCAGTATTTT. The encoded protein is CASSLPGTSGRAGNWDTQYF.

The chain links TRBV11-1 to TRBJ2-1; TRBD1 aligns across 8 bases. CDR3 length equals 15 residues. The germline V gene encodes CDR1 SGHAT and CDR2 FQDESV (reference sequence). The J segment lost 6 bases and the V segment lost 8 bases, leaving 12 bases of the junction unmatched. This CDR3 reads CASGLTGDGSNEQFF. CDR3 coding DNA: TGTGCCAGCGGACTGACAGGGGATGGTTCCAATGAGCAGTTCTTC.

V gene TRBV29-1 combines with J gene TRBJ2-1; 7 bases are a match to TRBD1. With V trimmed by 4 bases and J by 5 bases, 8 bases remained unmatched. Germline CDR1 SQVTM, CDR2 ANQGSEA. CDR3 length equals 14 residues. This chain's CDR3 is CSVVIGGGHNEQFF. The DNA of the CDR3 is TGCAGCGTTGTGATAGGGGGCGGACACAATGAGCAGTTCTTC.

Comments on this clonotype: This clone may be a read error of a much larger clone one base away. V usage is TRBV12-3 or TRBV12-4 and J usage is TRBJ2-4; 13 nucleotides agree with TRBD2. J was trimmed by 15 bases and V by 3 bases; bases with no gene match: 11. The CDR3 is 15 residues long. The CDR3 coding sequence is TGTGCCAGCAGTTTCCGGACTAGCGGGAGTTACGAGCGGTACTTC. It is translated as CASSFRTSGSYERYF.

This clonotype was counted only a few times. The rearrangement uses TRBV7-6 and TRBJ2-4, with D perhaps TRBD2 (6 bases). With the DNA end fitting TRBJ2-7 better, the J assignment may be wrong. The length of the CDR3 is 14 residues. The germline gives CDR1 SGHVS, CDR2 FNYEAQ. The CDR3 DNA reads as TGTGCCAGCAGCGGAATGGGGGGAGCGCTCGAGCAGTACTTC. Translation: CASSGMGGALEQYF.

This clonotype was observed a handful of times. The CDR3 DNA reads as TGTGCCAGCAGTCCCGCCCTGCGCCCCTACGAGCAGTACTTC. This encodes CASSPALRPYEQYF. The rearrangement joins TRBV12-3 or TRBV12-4 to TRBJ2-7; D gene unclear. This CDR3 spans 14 amino acids. V lost 5 bases and J lost 2, with 13 bases in between.